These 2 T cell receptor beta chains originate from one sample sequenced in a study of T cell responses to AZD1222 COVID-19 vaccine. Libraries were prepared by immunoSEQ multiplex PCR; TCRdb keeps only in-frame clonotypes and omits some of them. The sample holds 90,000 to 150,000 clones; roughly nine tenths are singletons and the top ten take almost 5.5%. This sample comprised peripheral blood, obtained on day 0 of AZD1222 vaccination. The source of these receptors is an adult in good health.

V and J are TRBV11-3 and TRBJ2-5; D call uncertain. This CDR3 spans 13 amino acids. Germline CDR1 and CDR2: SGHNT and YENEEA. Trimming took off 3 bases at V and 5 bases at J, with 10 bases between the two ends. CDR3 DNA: TGTGCCAGCAGCTTTACACCGAGGGAGACCCAGTACTTC. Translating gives CASSFTPRETQYF.

CDR3 sequence (DNA): TGTGCCAGCTCAGAATACAGGGGAAGCGGGTACGAGCAGTACTTC. Protein sequence: CASSEYRGSGYEQYF. This sequence joins TRBV18 and TRBJ2-7, with a possible D match to TRBD1 (7 bases). The CDR3 is 15 residues long. Trimming took 5 bases from V and 4 from J, leaving 18 bases between them. Germline CDR1 is KGHSH and CDR2 is LQKENI.